The present TCR beta chain was sequenced within a study of T cell responses to AZD1222 COVID-19 vaccine. Some clones are missing from TCRdb's copy, which holds only in-frame ones; the method was immunoSEQ multiplex PCR. The top ten hold more than 14% of the sample, which has 100,000 to 120,000 clones, roughly 90% seen once. The receptor comes from an adult who received the AZD1222 COVID-19 vaccine. Here the sequenced sample was peripheral blood, taken 28 days after the second AZD1222 dose.

The CDR3 nucleotides are TGTGCCAGCAAAGATTGGGCTAGAGACTATTACGAGCAGTACTTC. Protein: CASKDWARDYYEQYF. This rearrangement joins TRBV2 to TRBJ2-7; perhaps TRBD2 as D (5 bases). V lost 7 bases to trimming and J lost 4 bases, with 20 bases between them. The CDR3 runs to 15 residues. In germline, CDR1 is SNHLY, CDR2 FYNNEI.